Below are 10 T cell receptor beta chains sequenced from a single sample in a study of blood T cell repertoires in COVID-19 (dated by TCRdb to 2020 to 2021). Receptors were amplified or captured by the immunoSEQ multiplex PCR assay. The immuneACCESS repertoire file appears here via TCRdb, limited to in-frame rearrangements. These files lack a portion of the clones; in checked studies, under half of the deficit traces to unresolved V genes, and the cause of the others is not known. Counted in this sample were about 80,000 clones; about nine tenths of them appeared once. Together, the top ten hold 6% to 7.5% of the sample. The sequenced material came from peripheral blood. These receptors originate from a woman of 80 years or more with acute or convalescent COVID-19.

V is TRBV11-2 and J is TRBJ2-5, with 7 bases lining up with TRBD2. V lost 5 bases to trimming and J lost 4 bases; unmatched junction nucleotides: 13. CDR3 length equals 16 residues. Germline CDR1 reads SGHAT; CDR2 reads FQNNGV. The CDR3 DNA follows: TGTGCCAGCAGCCCCTGGGCTAGCGGTGAGGGAGAGACCCAGTACTTC. Its translation: CASSPWASGEGETQYF. The entire variable domain, with the rest obtained from reference TRBV11-2 and TRBJ2-5, is as follows: EAGVAQSPRYKIIEKRQSVAFWCNPISGHATLYWYQQILGQGPKLLIQFQNNGVVDDSQLPKDRFSAERLKGVDSTLKIQPAKLEDSAVYLCASSPWASGEGETQYFGPGTRLLVL.

The chain has TRBV11-2 and TRBJ2-5, with 8 bases fitting TRBD2. With 1 base clipped from V and 1 base from J, the junction kept 5 bases outside the gene matches. The CDR3 has 16 residues. Germline CDR1 and CDR2: SGHAT and FQNNGV. In DNA form, the CDR3 reads TGTGCCAGCAGCTTAGCAGCGGGGGTCACCCAAGAGACCCAGTACTTC. It codes for CASSLAAGVTQETQYF.

The chain combines TRBV6-2 or TRBV6-3 with TRBJ1-1; D is perhaps TRBD1 (6 bases). Trimming took off 1 base at V and 1 base at J, with 7 bases between the two ends. CDR3 size: 14 residues. The germline gives CDR1 MNHEY, CDR2 SVGEGT. The CDR3 DNA reads as TGTGCCAGCAGTTACTGGGGACAGAACACTGAAGCTTTCTTT. Protein: CASSYWGQNTEAFF.

The chain employs TRBV11-2 and TRBJ2-7; the match to TRBD2 covers 9 bases. Germline trimming cut 1 base from V and 2 bases from J; bases unmatched to any gene: 12. Germline V gene sequence: CDR1 SGHAT, CDR2 FQNNGV. This CDR3 region has 18 residues. CDR3 loop: CASSLVAGASGIPYEQYF. The CDR3 DNA follows: TGTGCCAGCAGCTTAGTAGCCGGGGCTAGCGGGATTCCCTACGAGCAGTACTTC.

The chain uses TRBV5-6 and TRBJ1-4; TRBD1 aligns across 8 bases. Germline V CDR1 and CDR2: SGHDT, YYEEEE. The CDR3 loop spans 15 amino acids. J was trimmed by 8 bases and V by 0 bases; bases with no gene match: 6. The CDR3 nucleotides read TGTGCCAGCAGCTTGGACGCAGGGGGCGCCGAAAAACTGTTTTTT. Its translation: CASSLDAGGAEKLFF.

The V call is TRBV20-1, the J call TRBJ2-3, with 8 nucleotides matching TRBD2. CDR1 and CDR2 from the germline V gene are DFQATT and SNEGSKA (reference sequence). V shed 3 bases and J 2 bases; nucleotides not matched to a gene: 1. This CDR3 is 13 amino acids long. CDR3: CSASGLATDTQYF. CDR3 DNA: TGCAGTGCTAGTGGACTAGCCACAGATACGCAGTATTTT.

CDR3 nucleotide sequence: TGTGCCAGCAGCAATAGGACCGGGGAGCATTTT. Protein sequence: CASSNRTGEHF. This chain uses TRBV21-1 with TRBJ1-5. TRBV21-1 is termed a pseudogene. The CDR3 runs to 11 residues.

This chain joins TRBV18 and TRBJ1-5; D is unclear. Germline V gives CDR1 KGHSH, CDR2 LQKENI. The CDR3 has 14 amino acids. Deletions cut 2 bases from V and 5 bases from J, with 10 bases between. CDR3 residues: CASSPGQNYQPQHF. The DNA for the CDR3 is TGTGCCAGCTCACCAGGGCAGAATTATCAGCCCCAGCATTTT.

The chain is built from TRBV4-2 and TRBJ1-5; D may be TRBD1 (5 bases). Germline assignment: CDR1 LGHNA and CDR2 YNFKEQ. The CDR3 consists of 13 residues. The ends were cut back, 0 bases at V and 7 bases at J, with 7 bases in the middle. CDR3 bases: TGTGCCAGCAGCCAAGAGGAGGGGCAGCCCCAGCATTTT. Protein: CASSQEEGQPQHF.

The V gene is TRBV11-3, the J gene TRBJ2-2, with D tentatively TRBD1 (5 bases). CDR1 and CDR2 from the germline V gene are SGHNT and YENEEA. The CDR3 totals 14 residues. V was clipped by 0 bases and J by 7 bases, with 9 bases between them. CDR3 region: CASSLDLQDGELFF. CDR3 coding DNA: TGTGCCAGCAGCTTAGATCTACAGGACGGGGAGCTGTTTTTT.